Reported below is one TCR beta chain. This specimen belongs to a study of OX40 agonist ivuxolimab in advanced cancers. Study as a whole: Ivuxolimab, an agonist antibody against OX40 (CD134), was given to patients.

The method was immunoSEQ multiplex PCR; TCRdb's version includes in-frame clones alone and lacks a portion of them. The sample holds around 24,000 clones, around 79% seen once. Prior autoimmune disease or systemic immunosuppression barred patients. With baseline, cycle 4 day 1, and cycle 7 day 1 as timepoints, blood was sampled. This CDR3 region has 13 residues. Germline V gene data show CDR1 as SGDLS and CDR2 as YYNGEE. V was clipped by 2 bases and J by 9 bases, with 9 bases between them. The sequencing here drew on CD4+ or CD8+ T cells sorted from blood, taken in a trial of the OX40 agonist ivuxolimab. This rearrangement joins TRBV9 to TRBJ1-6; D ambiguous. The TCR sequence derives from an adult with an advanced solid tumor such as melanoma, head and neck, liver or kidney cancer. The CDR3 sequence is CASSVSKVSPLHF. CDR3 nucleotides: TGTGCCAGCAGCGTTTCCAAGGTTTCACCCCTCCACTTT.